Below are 31 T cell receptor beta chains sequenced from a single sample in a study of cytomegalovirus exposure and HLA in healthy donors. In the PCR, 60 Vbeta and 13 Jbeta primers were used. Generated by immunoSEQ multiplex PCR, the TCRdb table keeps only in-frame clones and is missing some. Its table lists approximately 110,000 clones. Source material: PBMCs. These receptors all stem from a man aged 25-40 years in good health and CMV-seronegative.

V and J are TRBV5-1 and TRBJ2-5; maybe TRBD1 (6 bases). The CDR3 sequence is 15 residues long. CDR1 is SGHRS, CDR2 YFSETQ, per germline. V gave up 2 bases and J gave up 2 bases, with 13 bases separating them. The DNA of the CDR3 is TGCGCCAGCAGCTTAGTATCAACAGGGCAAGAGACCCAGTACTTC. This sequence encodes CASSLVSTGQETQYF.

The chain has TRBV15 and TRBJ2-7, with 9 bases fitting TRBD1. CDR1 and CDR2 from the germline V gene are LNHNV and YYDKDF (reference sequence). The trim removed 0 bases at V and 3 bases at J, leaving 3 bases unmatched. The CDR3 consists of 15 residues. CDR3 bases: TGTGCCACCAGCAGAGATCCGGGACAGGGCTACGAGCAGTACTTC. Translation gives CATSRDPGQGYEQYF.

The rearrangement joins TRBV19 to TRBJ2-7; TRBD1 might be the D (5 bases). The CDR3 runs 14 residues. The V gene lost 1 base and the J gene lost 6 bases, with 13 bases spanning the gap. Germline V gives CDR1 LNHDA, CDR2 SQIVND (reference sequence). Here the CDR3 reads CASSIGRDHTEQYF. In DNA form, the CDR3 reads TGTGCCAGTAGTATAGGCAGGGATCATACCGAGCAGTACTTC.

The chain carries TRBV6-6 and TRBJ2-5; D is undetermined. Trimming removed 7 bases from V and 1 base from J, with 10 bases in between. CDR1 is MNHNY, CDR2 SVGAGI, per germline (reference sequence). CDR3 length equals 13 residues. The CDR3 protein is CASTLRSQETQYF. The CDR3, as DNA: TGTGCCAGCACCCTGCGGAGCCAAGAGACCCAGTACTTC.

The V gene is TRBV6-5, the J gene TRBJ1-5; no definite D call. From germline, CDR1 is MNHEY and CDR2 SVGAGI. This CDR3 contains 15 residues. V shed 5 bases and J shed 3 bases, with 14 bases lying between them. CDR3 in DNA: TGTGCCAGCAGTCGGCGAGGGAGTACCAATCAGCCCCAGCATTTT. Protein product: CASSRRGSTNQPQHF.

This chain connects TRBV7-2 to TRBJ2-3; 8 nucleotides line up with TRBD2. J was trimmed by 2 bases and V by 5 bases; bases with no gene match: 12. The CDR3 covers 17 residues. Germline assignment: CDR1 SGHTA and CDR2 FQGNSA. The CDR3 loop is CASSPPRSGIDTDTQYF. The CDR3 bases are TGTGCCAGCAGCCCCCCGCGTAGCGGGATAGACACAGATACGCAGTATTTT.

V is TRBV6-4 and J is TRBJ1-6; D is ambiguous. Trimming removed 3 bases from V and 5 bases from J, with 11 bases in between. Per the germline V gene, CDR1 is MRHNA and CDR2 is SNTAGT. The CDR3 covers 15 residues. CDR3 in DNA: TGTGCCAGCAGTGAGTCCTTTGAGAATAATTCACCCCTCCACTTT. Amino acids: CASSESFENNSPLHF.

This chain links TRBV7-8 with TRBJ2-3, with 9 bases identical to TRBD2. CDR1 SGHVS and CDR2 FQNEAQ come from the germline V gene. This CDR3 is built from 15 residues. V trimming: 1 base; J trimming: 5 bases; junction bases outside the gene matches: 4. CDR3 bases: TGTGCCAGCAGCTTAGGGGGACTAGCTGGAGATACGCAGTATTTT. Protein sequence: CASSLGGLAGDTQYF. The full variable domain, in which reference TRBV7-8 and TRBJ2-3 provide the parts outside the CDR3, is GAGVSQSPRYKVAKRGQDVALRCDPISGHVSLFWYQQALGQGPEFLTYFQNEAQLDKSGLPSDRFFAERPEGSVSTLKIQRTQQEDSAVYLCASSLGGLAGDTQYFGPGTRLTVL.

The chain combines TRBV5-1 with TRBJ2-6, with a possible D match to TRBD1 (5 bases). The germline V gene encodes CDR1 SGHRS and CDR2 YFSETQ. This CDR3 is built from 19 residues. Trimming left V 0 bases short and J 2 bases short, with 18 bases between. The CDR3 DNA sequence: TGCGCCAGCAGCTTGGCTGGCAGGGAAGATCGGGCTGGGGCCAACGTCCTGACTTTC. Protein product: CASSLAGREDRAGANVLTF.

V and J are TRBV7-9 and TRBJ2-1, with 11 bases that match TRBD2. This CDR3 comprises 14 residues. V dropped 5 bases and J dropped 9; count of bases not matched to a gene: 6. Per germline, CDR1 SEHNR and CDR2 FQNEAQ (reference sequence). CDR3 sequence (DNA): TGTGCCAGCAGCAATAGCGGGGGGGCCGGTGAGCAGTTCTTC. It is translated as CASSNSGGAGEQFF.

In DNA, the CDR3 is TGTGCCAGCAGTTACGGGGGGGTGGACACCGGGGAGCTGTTTTTT. Translating it yields CASSYGGVDTGELFF. V gene TRBV6-5 combines with J gene TRBJ2-2; the match to TRBD2 covers 7 bases. V lost 2 bases, J lost 3 bases, and 3 bases stayed unmatched. This CDR3 contains 15 residues. The germline gives CDR1 MNHEY, CDR2 SVGAGI.

The chain is built from TRBV7-9 and TRBJ2-3, with D perhaps TRBD1 (6 bases). V dropped 3 bases and J dropped 8 bases, with 15 bases sitting between them. This CDR3 is 14 amino acids long. Germline CDR1 and CDR2: SEHNR and FQNEAQ (reference sequence). CDR3 amino acids: CASSFVIEGGTQYF. CDR3 sequence (DNA): TGTGCCAGCAGCTTTGTTATTGAAGGGGGTACGCAGTATTTT. Full variable domain (rest looked up from reference TRBV7-9 and TRBJ2-3): DTGVSQNPRHKITKRGQNVTFRCDPISEHNRLYWYRQTLGQGPEFLTYFQNEAQLEKSRLLSDRFSAERPKGSFSTLEIQRTEQGDSAMYLCASSFVIEGGTQYFGPGTRLTVL.

Of note for this clone: One end of the junction does not line up with germline, which may come from a read error. The sample contains more than one DNA sequence encoding this CDR3. The rearrangement links TRBV30 to TRBJ1-5, with 9 bases lining up with TRBD1. The CDR3 has 13 residues. Germline lookup yields CDR1 GTSNPN and CDR2 SVGIG (reference sequence). CDR3 sequence reads: CAWGTGTNQPQHF. As DNA, the CDR3 is TGCGCCTGGGGGACAGGGACTAATCAGCCCCAGCATTTT.

The chain links TRBV7-2 to TRBJ2-2; possibly TRBD1 for D (8 bases). The V end was cut by 2 bases, the J end by 4 bases, with 14 bases between. The germline V gene has CDR1 SGHTA and CDR2 FQGNSA. This CDR3 spans 16 amino acids. CDR3 residues: CASSLIQGGVTGELFF. The CDR3 region has the DNA TGTGCCAGCAGCTTAATACAGGGGGGGGTCACCGGGGAGCTGTTTTTT.

The CDR3 nucleotides are TGTGCCATCAGTGGAGGACTAGCGGGGAGTATTTCAGATACGCAGTATTTT. Encoded protein: CAISGGLAGSISDTQYF. The V gene is TRBV10-3, the J gene TRBJ2-3, with TRBD2 matching over 12 bases. J gave up 4 bases and V 4 bases, and 9 bases lay outside the gene matches. From germline, CDR1 is ENHRY and CDR2 SYGVKD. CDR3 length: 17 residues.

This sequence joins TRBV27 and TRBJ2-7; D is perhaps TRBD2 (6 bases). CDR3 size: 13 residues. V shed 2 bases and J shed 7 bases, with 12 bases lying between them. CDR1 is MNHEY, CDR2 SMNVEV, per germline (reference sequence). CDR3 amino acids: CASSLGDSREQYF. CDR3 in DNA: TGTGCCAGCAGTTTAGGGGACTCTCGTGAGCAGTACTTC.

This chain uses TRBV7-2 with TRBJ1-5, with D hard to call. V lost 3 bases and J lost 4, with 10 bases in between. The CDR3 has 14 residues. Per germline, CDR1 SGHTA and CDR2 FQGNSA. The CDR3 sequence: CASSFNGRNQPQHF. The CDR3 DNA is TGTGCCAGCAGCTTTAACGGGAGAAATCAGCCCCAGCATTTT.

A remark on this clone: A read error may account for a junction end that differs from germline. The chain employs TRBV5-1 and TRBJ2-4; no clear D. The CDR3 has 14 amino acids. Germline V gene data show CDR1 as SGHRS and CDR2 as YFSETQ. The CDR3 DNA is TGCGCCAGCAGCTTTGGTTTAGCCAAAAACATTCAGCACTTC. This sequence encodes CASSFGLAKNIQHF.

This chain joins TRBV18 and TRBJ1-1; D is perhaps TRBD1 (6 bases). The CDR3 extends over 13 amino acids. Germline-derived CDR1 and CDR2 are KGHSH and LQKENI. V was clipped by 0 bases and J by 8 bases, with 10 bases between them. As DNA, the CDR3 is TGTGCCAGCTCACCACCGGCGGACAGAGAAGCTTTCTTT. Translating gives CASSPPADREAFF.

This rearrangement joins TRBV10-3 to TRBJ2-1, with 9 nucleotides matching TRBD2. V gave up 8 bases and J gave up 0 bases; unmatched junction bases: 8. This CDR3 has 16 amino acids. Per the germline V gene, CDR1 is ENHRY and CDR2 is SYGVKD. Here the CDR3 reads CAIGGGAVVSYNEQFF. The CDR3 DNA sequence: TGTGCCATCGGCGGGGGGGCCGTCGTCTCCTACAATGAGCAGTTCTTC.

The gene calls are TRBV5-4 and TRBJ1-2; tentatively, D is TRBD1 (5 bases). CDR1 and CDR2 from the germline V gene are SGHNT and YYREEE (reference sequence). V was cut by 5 bases and J by 2 bases, with 10 bases left in between. This CDR3 is built from 13 residues. The CDR3 spells CASSPDSNYGYTF. CDR3 sequence (DNA): TGTGCCAGCAGTCCCGACAGCAACTATGGCTACACCTTC.

The rearrangement joins TRBV7-9 to TRBJ2-7, with unresolved D. The CDR3 is 12 amino acids. The V end was cut by 5 bases, the J end by 6 bases, with 11 bases between. Germline values: CDR1 SEHNR, CDR2 FQNEAQ (reference sequence). CDR3 in DNA: TGTGCCAGCAGCCTAAGTGGCGGCGAGCAGTACTTC. Residues: CASSLSGGEQYF.

This sequence joins TRBV6-1 and TRBJ2-7; TRBD1 matches 9 bases. CDR3 length equals 15 residues. The germline V gene has CDR1 MNHNS and CDR2 SASEGT. V dropped 6 bases and J dropped 4; count of bases not matched to a gene: 10. As DNA, the CDR3 is TGTGCCAGCAGGGCTTTAACGGACAGGGGATACGAGCAGTACTTC. Translation gives CASRALTDRGYEQYF.

The chain couples TRBV7-6 to TRBJ2-7; 8 bases line up with TRBD1. The trim removed 1 base at V and 1 base at J, leaving 3 bases unmatched. Per germline, CDR1 SGHVS and CDR2 FNYEAQ. The CDR3 has 15 amino acids. CDR3 sequence: CASSLEGDRSYEQYF. The DNA of the CDR3 is TGTGCCAGCAGCTTAGAGGGGGACAGGTCCTACGAGCAGTACTTC.

V and J are TRBV6-6 and TRBJ1-5; D remains unclear. This CDR3 has 12 amino acids. Trimming left V 7 bases short and J 6 bases short, with 10 bases between. Germline lookup yields CDR1 MNHNY and CDR2 SVGAGI (reference sequence). CDR3 coding DNA: TGTGCCAGCACTACCAGAGGTCAGCCCCAGCATTTT. It encodes CASTTRGQPQHF.

The chain's CDR3 is CASSPLRGLDGYGYTF. The CDR3 DNA reads TGTGCCAGCAGCCCACTAAGAGGCCTGGATGGCTATGGCTACACCTTC. This chain joins TRBV7-8 and TRBJ1-2; no reliable D call. Germline V gene sequence: CDR1 SGHVS, CDR2 FQNEAQ. V gave up 5 bases and J gave up 4 bases, with 20 bases separating them. CDR3 length: 16 amino acids.

The genes are TRBV7-2 and TRBJ1-5; no firm D call. Germline V gene sequence: CDR1 SGHTA, CDR2 FQGNSA. CDR3 length equals 15 residues. The V end lost 1 base, the J end lost 0 bases, and 7 bases lay between the germline ends. CDR3 DNA: TGTGCCAGCAGCTTAGGGGAGTATAGCAATCAGCCCCAGCATTTT. Translating gives CASSLGEYSNQPQHF.

The gene calls are TRBV10-3 and TRBJ1-2; 8 nucleotides align to TRBD1. This CDR3 contains 12 residues. V shed 6 bases, J shed 7 bases, and the junction held 4 bases outside the gene matches. Per the germline V gene, CDR1 is ENHRY and CDR2 is SYGVKD. Here the CDR3 DNA reads TGTGCCATCAGACAACAGGGGGGTGGCTACACCTTC. Amino acid sequence: CAIRQQGGGYTF.

The J gene is TRBJ1-2, the V gene TRBV5-1; the D gene is possibly TRBD1 (5 bases). This CDR3 comprises 14 residues. V lost 2 bases and J 4 bases, leaving 12 bases between the germline ends. Per the germline V gene, CDR1 is SGHRS and CDR2 is YFSETQ. The CDR3 DNA sequence: TGCGCCAGCAGCTTTCGACAGAGGAGCTATGGCTACACCTTC. This gives the protein CASSFRQRSYGYTF.

The V gene is TRBV14, the J gene TRBJ2-5; 12 positions match TRBD2. The CDR3 extends over 16 amino acids. The V segment lost 5 bases and the J segment 0 bases; nucleotides outside the gene matches: 4. Germline V gives CDR1 SGHDN, CDR2 FVKESK. CDR3 nucleotide sequence: TGTGCCAGCAGCGTCCGACTAGCGGGGGACCAAGAGACCCAGTACTTC. Translating it yields CASSVRLAGDQETQYF. Full variable domain (rest looked up from reference TRBV14 and TRBJ2-5): EAGVTQFPSHSVIEKGQTVTLRCDPISGHDNLYWYRRVMGKEIKFLLHFVKESKQDESGMPNNRFLAERTGGTYSTLKVQPAELEDSGVYFCASSVRLAGDQETQYFGPGTRLLVL.

This chain joins TRBV7-9 and TRBJ2-2; 12 nucleotides match TRBD2. The ends lost 2 bases at V and 3 bases at J; junction bases unmatched: 4. The CDR3 is 17 amino acids. Germline V gene lookup returns CDR1 SEHNR and CDR2 FQNEAQ (reference sequence). The CDR3 loop reads CASSLRGTSGHTGELFF. The CDR3 DNA is TGTGCCAGCAGCTTAAGGGGGACTAGCGGGCACACCGGGGAGCTGTTTTTT.